This T cell receptor (beta chain) was sequenced during a study of T cells in Graves' hyperthyroidism and ophthalmopathy. There are many counts of this clonotype. No antigen is known for it. The germline gives CDR1 SGHTA, CDR2 FQGTGA. V shed 2 bases and J 8 bases; nucleotides not matched to a gene: 3. The CDR3 sequence is 14 residues long. When ophthalmopathy did not progress within 18 months, Graves' hyperthyroidism was considered stable. Patients aged 18 to 65 had newly diagnosed hyperthyroidism that had lasted under 2 months. Fresh peripheral blood, approximately 10 ml, was the source of the PBMCs. Study-level points and caveats: Most clonotypes that expanded in the thyroid above 0.001 also showed up in blood.

There were TCR beta CDR3 regions amplified from RNA transcripts. Carried out on the TCR CDR3, a first-round RT-PCR used the HTBI primer set. MiXCR was run by TCRdb on the multiplex PCR reads, yielding one entry per CDR3 protein. Of about 840,000 distinct CDR3 sequences listed, over 35% are singletons. The chain combines TRBV7-3 with TRBJ1-6, with TRBD1 identical over 7 bases. The sample was blood. The TCR sequence derives from a young man with Graves' hyperthyroidism. In DNA form, the CDR3 reads TGTGCCAGCAGCTTATTAGGGGGCGATTCACCCCTCCACTTT. Residues: CASSLLGGDSPLHF.